The 9 T cell receptor beta chains below come from one sample, sequenced in a study of CD8+ T cells in alopecia areata. Treatment of the sample: oral pan-JAK inhibitor, 5-10 mg twice daily. Sequencing templates came from extracted RNA that was reverse transcribed into cDNA. The method was immunoSEQ multiplex PCR; TCRdb's version includes in-frame clones alone and lacks a portion of them. The sample lists fewer than 250,000 clones, less than 45% occurring once. Sequencing was performed on CD4+ T cells sorted from blood, taken at roughly week 38, from a patient treated with tofacitinib. These receptors originate from a human donor with alopecia areata.

The chain is built from TRBV5-1 and TRBJ1-1, with D hard to call. The CDR3 is 13 amino acids. The germline CDR1 and CDR2 sequences are SGHRS and YFSETQ. V was trimmed by 4 bases and J by 1 base, leaving 8 bases between them. CDR3 DNA sequence: TGCGCCAGCAGCCCACGGAGGAACACTGAAGCTTTCTTT. Amino acids: CASSPRRNTEAFF.

This clone was seen only a few times. The V call is TRBV6-6, the J call TRBJ2-3; D might be TRBD1 or TRBD2, each matching 6 bases. The CDR3 has 15 residues. Germline V gene sequence: CDR1 MNHNY, CDR2 SVGAGI (reference sequence). V lost 3 bases and J lost 4, with 14 bases in between. DNA of the CDR3: TGTGCCAGCAGTTATTGGCCAAGGGGGGCAGATACGCAGTATTTT. It specifies CASSYWPRGADTQYF.

This clone was detected only a few times. The chain combines TRBV7-2 with TRBJ2-5, with D possibly matching TRBD2 (5 bases). The length of the CDR3 is 13 residues. Per the germline V gene, CDR1 is SGHTA and CDR2 is FQGNSA. The ends were cut back, 2 bases at V and 5 bases at J, with 9 bases in the middle. The chain's CDR3 is CASSLTRDETQYF. Here the CDR3 DNA reads TGTGCCAGCAGCTTAACGAGGGATGAGACCCAGTACTTC.

This clone appeared once. V is TRBV30 and J is TRBJ1-2, with D perhaps TRBD1 (6 bases). Germline lookup yields CDR1 GTSNPN and CDR2 SVGIG (reference sequence). The CDR3 length is 15 residues. Trimming removed 4 bases at V and 3 bases at J, with 18 bases between. This CDR3 is CAWTKNRELDYGYTF. In DNA, the CDR3 is TGTGCCTGGACTAAGAACAGGGAACTTGACTATGGCTACACCTTC.

This sequence joins TRBV7-9 and TRBJ2-1, with 8 bases that match TRBD2. The CDR3 spans 12 residues. V lost 8 bases to trimming and J lost 14 bases; unmatched junction nucleotides: 11. Germline loops: CDR1 SEHNR, CDR2 FQNEAQ (reference sequence). CDR3 nucleotide sequence: TGTGCCAGCTGGGCCACTAGCGGCCCGGAGTTCTTC. It is translated as CASWATSGPEFF.

The chain combines TRBV4-1 with TRBJ1-1; tentative D call: TRBD1 (6 bases). The CDR3 spans 17 residues. The V and J ends lost 0 bases and 0 bases respectively, with 14 bases between them. Germline values: CDR1 MGHRA, CDR2 YSYEKL. CDR3 bases: TGCGCCAGCAGCCAAGATTTATTAGGACAGATGAACACTGAAGCTTTCTTT. It is translated as CASSQDLLGQMNTEAFF.

This clone was counted between two and nine times. This chain uses TRBV7-2 with TRBJ1-1; D remains ambiguous. The V end lost 7 bases, the J end lost 4 bases, and 16 bases lay between the germline ends. Germline loops: CDR1 SGHTA, CDR2 FQGNSA. The length of the CDR3 is 14 residues. CDR3 region: CASTSPHGSTEAFF. For the CDR3, the DNA is TGTGCCAGCACCTCCCCCCACGGGTCCACTGAAGCTTTCTTT.

Notes on this clone: Other DNA sequences in the same sample also yield this CDR3. The chain employs TRBV2 and TRBJ1-5, with no clear D. Looked up from germline, CDR1 is SNHLY and CDR2 is FYNNEI. This CDR3 comprises 13 residues. V was trimmed by 6 bases and J by 0 bases, leaving 6 bases between them. CDR3 nucleotide sequence: TGTGCCAGCAGGGGCGATAGCAATCAGCCCCAGCATTTT. Protein product: CASRGDSNQPQHF.

The chain couples TRBV19 to TRBJ2-7; 8 bases are a match to TRBD2. This CDR3 is built from 14 residues. V gave up 5 bases and J gave up 2 bases; unmatched junction bases: 5. Germline CDR1 is LNHDA and CDR2 is SQIVND (reference sequence). The CDR3 reads CASSGELAAYEQYF. The CDR3 region has the DNA TGTGCCAGTAGTGGAGAACTAGCGGCCTACGAGCAGTACTTC.